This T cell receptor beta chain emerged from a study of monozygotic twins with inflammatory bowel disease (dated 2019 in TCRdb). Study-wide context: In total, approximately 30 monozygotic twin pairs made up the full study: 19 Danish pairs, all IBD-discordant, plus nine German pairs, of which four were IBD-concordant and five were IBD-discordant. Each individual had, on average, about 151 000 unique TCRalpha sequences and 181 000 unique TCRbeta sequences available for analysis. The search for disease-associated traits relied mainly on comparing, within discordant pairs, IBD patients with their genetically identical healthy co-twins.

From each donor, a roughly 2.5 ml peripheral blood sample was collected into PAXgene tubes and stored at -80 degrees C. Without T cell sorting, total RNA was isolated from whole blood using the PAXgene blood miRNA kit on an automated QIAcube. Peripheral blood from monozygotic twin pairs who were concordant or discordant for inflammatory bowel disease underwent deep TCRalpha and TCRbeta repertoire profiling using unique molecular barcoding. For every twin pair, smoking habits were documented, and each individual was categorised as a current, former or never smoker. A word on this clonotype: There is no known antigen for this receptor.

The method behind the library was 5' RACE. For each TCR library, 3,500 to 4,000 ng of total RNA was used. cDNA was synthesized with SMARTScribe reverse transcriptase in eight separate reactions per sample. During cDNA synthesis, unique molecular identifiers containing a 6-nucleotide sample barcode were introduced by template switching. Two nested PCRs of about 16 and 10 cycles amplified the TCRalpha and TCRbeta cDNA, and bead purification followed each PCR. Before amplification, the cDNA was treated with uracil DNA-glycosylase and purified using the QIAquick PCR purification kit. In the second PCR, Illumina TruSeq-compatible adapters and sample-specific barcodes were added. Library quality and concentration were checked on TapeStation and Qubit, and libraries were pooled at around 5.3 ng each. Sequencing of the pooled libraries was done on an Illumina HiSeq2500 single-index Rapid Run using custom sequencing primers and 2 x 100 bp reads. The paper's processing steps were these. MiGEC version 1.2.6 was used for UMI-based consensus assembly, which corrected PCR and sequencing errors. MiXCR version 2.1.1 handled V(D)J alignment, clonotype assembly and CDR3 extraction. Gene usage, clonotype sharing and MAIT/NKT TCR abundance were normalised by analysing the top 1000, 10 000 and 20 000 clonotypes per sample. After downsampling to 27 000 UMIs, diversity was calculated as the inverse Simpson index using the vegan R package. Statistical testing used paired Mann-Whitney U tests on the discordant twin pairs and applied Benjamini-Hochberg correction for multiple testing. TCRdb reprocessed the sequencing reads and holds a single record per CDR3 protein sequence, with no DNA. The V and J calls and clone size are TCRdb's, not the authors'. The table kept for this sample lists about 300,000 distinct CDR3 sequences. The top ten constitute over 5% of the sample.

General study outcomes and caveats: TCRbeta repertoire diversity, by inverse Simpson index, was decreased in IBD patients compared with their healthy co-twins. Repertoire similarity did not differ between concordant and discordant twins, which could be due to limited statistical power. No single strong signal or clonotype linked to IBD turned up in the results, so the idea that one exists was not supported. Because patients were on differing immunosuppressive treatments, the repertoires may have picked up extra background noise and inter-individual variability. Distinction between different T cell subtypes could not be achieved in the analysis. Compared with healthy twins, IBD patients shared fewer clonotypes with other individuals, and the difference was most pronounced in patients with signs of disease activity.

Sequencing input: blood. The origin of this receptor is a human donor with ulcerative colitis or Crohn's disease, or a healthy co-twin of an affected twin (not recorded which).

The CDR3 reads as follows: CASRPTGANVLTF. The sequence links TRBV28 to TRBJ2-6. Taken from cysteine to phenylalanine, the CDR3 has 13 residues. The protein alone is recorded here. In the germline V gene, CDR1 corresponds to MDHEN and CDR2 to SYDVKM.